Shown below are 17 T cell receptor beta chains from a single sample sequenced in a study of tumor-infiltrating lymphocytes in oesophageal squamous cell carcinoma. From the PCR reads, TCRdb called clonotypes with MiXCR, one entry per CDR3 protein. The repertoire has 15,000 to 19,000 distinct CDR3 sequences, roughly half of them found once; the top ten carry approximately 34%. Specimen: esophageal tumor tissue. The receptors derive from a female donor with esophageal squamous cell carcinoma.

CDR3: CASNPGSSYNEQFF. CDR3 DNA: TGTGCCAGCAATCCAGGGAGCTCCTACAATGAGCAGTTCTTC. The rearrangement links TRBV6-1 to TRBJ2-1; the D gene could be TRBD1 or TRBD2 (5 bases each). CDR1 and CDR2 (germline): MNHNS, SASEGT. The CDR3 length is 14 residues. V lost 7 bases to trimming and J lost 0 bases, with 10 bases between them.

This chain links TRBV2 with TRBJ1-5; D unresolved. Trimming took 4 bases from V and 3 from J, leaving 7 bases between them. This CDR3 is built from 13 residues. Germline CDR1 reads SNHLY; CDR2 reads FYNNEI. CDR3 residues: CASSGGINQPQHF. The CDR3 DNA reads TGTGCCAGCAGTGGAGGCATCAATCAGCCCCAGCATTTT.

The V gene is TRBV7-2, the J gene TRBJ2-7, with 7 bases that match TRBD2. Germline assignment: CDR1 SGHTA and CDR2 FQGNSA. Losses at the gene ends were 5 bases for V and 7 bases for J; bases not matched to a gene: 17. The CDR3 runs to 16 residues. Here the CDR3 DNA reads TGTGCCAGCAGCCGACCGGGGGGAGATTCAGACAATGAGCAGTACTTC. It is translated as CASSRPGGDSDNEQYF.

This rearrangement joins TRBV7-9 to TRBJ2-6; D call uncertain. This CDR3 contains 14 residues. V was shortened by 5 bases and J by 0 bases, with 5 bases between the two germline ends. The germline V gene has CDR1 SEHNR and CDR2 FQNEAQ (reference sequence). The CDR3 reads CASSVNSGANVLTF. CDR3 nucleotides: TGTGCCAGCAGCGTTAACTCTGGGGCCAACGTCCTGACTTTC.

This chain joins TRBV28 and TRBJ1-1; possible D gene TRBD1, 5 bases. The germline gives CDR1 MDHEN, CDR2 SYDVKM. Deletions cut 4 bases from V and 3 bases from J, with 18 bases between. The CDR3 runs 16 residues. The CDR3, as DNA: TGTGCCAGCAGTTCCTCTCGCGGGGGATCGGACACTGAAGCTTTCTTT. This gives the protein CASSSSRGGSDTEAFF.

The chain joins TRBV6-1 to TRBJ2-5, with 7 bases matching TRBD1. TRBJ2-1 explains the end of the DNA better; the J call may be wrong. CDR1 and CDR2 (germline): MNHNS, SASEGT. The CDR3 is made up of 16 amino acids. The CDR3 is CASRPRARQGNNEQFF. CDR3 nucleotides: TGTGCCAGCAGACCCCGGGCGAGACAGGGCAACAATGAGCAGTTCTTC.

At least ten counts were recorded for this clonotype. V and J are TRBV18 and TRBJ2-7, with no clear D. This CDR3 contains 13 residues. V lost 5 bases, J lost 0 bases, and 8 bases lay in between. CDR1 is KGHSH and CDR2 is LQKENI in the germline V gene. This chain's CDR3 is CASSRLVSYEQYF. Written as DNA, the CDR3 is TGTGCCAGCTCAAGGCTGGTCTCCTACGAGCAGTACTTC. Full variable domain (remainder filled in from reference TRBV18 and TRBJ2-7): NAGVMQNPRHLVRRRGQEARLRCSPMKGHSHVYWYRQLPEEGLKFMVYLQKENIIDESGMPKERFSAEFPKEGPSILRIQQVVRGDSAAYFCASSRLVSYEQYFGPGTRLTVT.

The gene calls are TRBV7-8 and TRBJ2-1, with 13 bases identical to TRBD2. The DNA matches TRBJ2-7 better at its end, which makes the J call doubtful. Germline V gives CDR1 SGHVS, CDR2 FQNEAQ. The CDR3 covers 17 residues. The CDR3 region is CASSSGLAGSNYNEQYF. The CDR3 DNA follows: TGTGCCAGCAGCTCGGGACTAGCGGGATCCAACTACAATGAGCAGTACTTC.

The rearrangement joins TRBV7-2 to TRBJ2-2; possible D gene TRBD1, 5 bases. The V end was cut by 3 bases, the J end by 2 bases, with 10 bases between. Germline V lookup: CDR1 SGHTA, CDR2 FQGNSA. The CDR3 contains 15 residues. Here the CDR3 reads CASSFSRGNTGELFF. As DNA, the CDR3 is TGTGCCAGCAGCTTTTCTAGGGGAAACACCGGGGAGCTGTTTTTT.

The CDR3 bases are TGTGCCAGCAGGATACAGGGGTCTAGCACAGATACGCAGTATTTT. Amino acids: CASRIQGSSTDTQYF. The rearrangement links TRBV6-1 to TRBJ2-3; 7 nucleotides line up with TRBD1. This CDR3 has 15 residues. Looked up from germline, CDR1 is MNHNS and CDR2 is SASEGT. V trimming: 6 bases; J trimming: 0 bases; junction bases outside the gene matches: 6.

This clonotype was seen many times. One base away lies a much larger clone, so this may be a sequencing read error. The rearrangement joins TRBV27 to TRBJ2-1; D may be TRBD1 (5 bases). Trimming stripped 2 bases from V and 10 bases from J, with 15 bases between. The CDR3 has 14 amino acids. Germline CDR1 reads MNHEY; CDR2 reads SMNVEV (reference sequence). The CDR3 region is CASSLIIGAGEQFF. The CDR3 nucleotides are TGTGCCAGCAGTTTAATCATAGGGGCAGGCGAGCAGTTCTTC.

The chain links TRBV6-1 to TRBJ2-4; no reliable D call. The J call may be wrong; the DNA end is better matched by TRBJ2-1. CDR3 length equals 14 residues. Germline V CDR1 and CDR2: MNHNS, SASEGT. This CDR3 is CASSEGWQNNEQFF. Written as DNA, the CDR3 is TGTGCCAGCAGTGAAGGGTGGCAGAACAATGAGCAGTTCTTC.

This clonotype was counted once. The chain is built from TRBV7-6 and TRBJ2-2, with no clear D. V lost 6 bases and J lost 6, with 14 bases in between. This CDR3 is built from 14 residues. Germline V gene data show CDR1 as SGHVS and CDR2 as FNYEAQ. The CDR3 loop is CASSMEPLAGELFF. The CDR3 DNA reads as TGTGCCAGCAGTATGGAACCCTTGGCCGGGGAGCTGTTTTTT.

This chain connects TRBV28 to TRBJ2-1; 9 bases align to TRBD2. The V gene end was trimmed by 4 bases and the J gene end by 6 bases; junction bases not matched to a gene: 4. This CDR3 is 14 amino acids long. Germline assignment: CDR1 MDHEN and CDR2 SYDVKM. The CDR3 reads CASSSLAGSNEQFF. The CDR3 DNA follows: TGTGCCAGCAGTTCTCTAGCGGGAAGCAATGAGCAGTTCTTC.

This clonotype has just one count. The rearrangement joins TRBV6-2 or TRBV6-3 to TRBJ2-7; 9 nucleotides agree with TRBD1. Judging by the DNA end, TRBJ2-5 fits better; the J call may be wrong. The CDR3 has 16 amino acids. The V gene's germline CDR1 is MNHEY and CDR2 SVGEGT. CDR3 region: CASSVNPGQGEATQYF. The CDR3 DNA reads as TGTGCCAGCAGCGTAAACCCGGGACAGGGAGAGGCGACCCAGTACTTC.

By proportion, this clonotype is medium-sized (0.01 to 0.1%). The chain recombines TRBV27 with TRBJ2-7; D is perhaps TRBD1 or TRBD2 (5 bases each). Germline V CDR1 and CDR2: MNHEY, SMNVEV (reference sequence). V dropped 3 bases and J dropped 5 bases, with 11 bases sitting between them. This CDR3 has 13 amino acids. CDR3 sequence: CASSFGALNEQYF. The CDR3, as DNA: TGTGCCAGCAGTTTCGGGGCGCTCAACGAGCAGTACTTC.

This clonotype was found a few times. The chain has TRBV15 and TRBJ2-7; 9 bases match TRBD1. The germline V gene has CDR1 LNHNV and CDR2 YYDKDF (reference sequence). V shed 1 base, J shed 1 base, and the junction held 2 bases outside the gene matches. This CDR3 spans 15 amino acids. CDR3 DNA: TGTGCCACCAGCAGAGCAGGACAGGGGTCCTACGAGCAGTACTTC. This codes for CATSRAGQGSYEQYF. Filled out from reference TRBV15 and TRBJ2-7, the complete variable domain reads DAMVIQNPRYQVTQFGKPVTLSCSQTLNHNVMYWYQQKSSQAPKLLFHYYDKDFNNEADTPDNFQSRRPNTSFCFLDIRSPGLGDTAMYLCATSRAGQGSYEQYFGPGTRLTVT.